This TCR beta chain was recovered during a study of shared clonotypes between healthy human individuals. TCRdb's copy holds only in-frame clones and misses some; the assay was immunoSEQ multiplex PCR. The table shows over a million clones, with just under 99% occurring only once. The study separated CD4+ cells into CD45RA+ naive and CD45RA-negative memory subsets. V lost 4 bases, J lost 6 bases, and 7 bases stayed unmatched. CDR1 is LGHNT and CDR2 is FRNRAP in the germline V gene. The CDR3 has 14 amino acids. The clonotype was recovered from a man aged 30 to 45 in good health. Source material: naive CD4+ T cells sorted from blood. Subset here: CD45RA+ positively selected. The chain recombines TRBV12-5 with TRBJ1-2; 8 bases map to TRBD1. CDR3 DNA: TGTGCTAGTGGTTCCGGACAGGGAATACATGGCTACACCTTC. Encoded protein: CASGSGQGIHGYTF.